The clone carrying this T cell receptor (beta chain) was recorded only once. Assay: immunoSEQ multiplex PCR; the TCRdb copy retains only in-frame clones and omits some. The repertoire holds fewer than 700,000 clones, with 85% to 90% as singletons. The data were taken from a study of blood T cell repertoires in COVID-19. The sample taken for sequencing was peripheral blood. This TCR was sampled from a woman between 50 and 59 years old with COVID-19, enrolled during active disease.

This chain's CDR3 is CASSSGLAGGFSSYEQYF. Written as DNA, the CDR3 is TGCGCCAGCAGCTCGGGACTAGCGGGGGGGTTTTCCTCCTACGAGCAGTACTTC. The chain couples TRBV5-1 to TRBJ2-7; TRBD2 matches 16 bases. Germline CDR1 SGHRS, CDR2 YFSETQ. The V gene end was trimmed by 3 bases and the J gene end by 0 bases; junction bases not matched to a gene: 6. The CDR3 is made up of 18 amino acids.